This passage covers 32 T cell receptor beta chains from one sample sequenced in a study of cytotoxic CD8 clonotypes in ibrutinib-treated CLL. Measured with immunoSEQ multiplex PCR; TCRdb has only the in-frame clones, and not every one. Of more than 200,000 clones in the sample, roughly 70% were seen once. The input for sequencing was PBMCs, taken after 24 months of ibrutinib treatment. The receptors here all came from a human donor with chronic lymphocytic leukemia.

V usage is TRBV30 and J usage is TRBJ2-7, with D possibly TRBD2 on 6 matching bases. CDR1 and CDR2 (germline): GTSNPN, SVGIG (reference sequence). Trimming pared 5 bases from V and 12 bases from J, leaving 17 bases between. CDR3 length equals 11 residues. The CDR3 loop reads CAWDETGVPYF. DNA of the CDR3: TGTGCCTGGGACGAAACGGGAGTACCGTACTTC.

Here the CDR3 DNA reads TGTGCCACCGGGTTGGGCCTCGGGAATGAGCAGTTCTTC. Its protein product is CATGLGLGNEQFF. This chain uses TRBV11-3 with TRBJ2-1; the D is unclear. This CDR3 is 13 amino acids long. V was clipped by 10 bases and J by 7 bases, with 17 bases between them. Looked up from germline, CDR1 is SGHNT and CDR2 is YENEEA.

This chain connects TRBV11-1 to TRBJ2-7; D is perhaps TRBD2 (6 bases). The germline V and J ends were trimmed by 5 bases and 7 bases, with 12 bases remaining between them. The CDR3 sequence is 12 residues long. The germline V gene encodes CDR1 SGHAT and CDR2 FQDESV (reference sequence). For the CDR3, the DNA is TGTGCCAGCAGCAAACAGGCGGGGGAGCAGTACTTC. This gives the protein CASSKQAGEQYF.

The chain couples TRBV6-6 to TRBJ2-2; D ambiguous. This CDR3 is 13 amino acids long. CDR1 and CDR2 (germline): MNHNY, SVGAGI (reference sequence). V lost 5 bases, J lost 6 bases, and 10 bases lay in between. The CDR3 is CASSQLESGELFF. The CDR3 DNA is TGTGCCAGCAGTCAACTGGAGTCCGGGGAGCTGTTTTTT.

This chain joins TRBV27 and TRBJ1-4, with D possibly being TRBD1 (6 bases). The V gene's germline CDR1 is MNHEY and CDR2 SMNVEV (reference sequence). Trimming shortened V by 3 bases and J by 6 bases, and 11 bases separated the two germline ends. The CDR3 contains 14 residues. The CDR3 sequence is CASSFGGHYEKLFF. DNA for the CDR3: TGTGCCAGCAGTTTCGGGGGGCATTATGAAAAACTGTTTTTT.

This chain uses TRBV27 with TRBJ2-1, with D perhaps TRBD2 (6 bases). The length of the CDR3 is 12 residues. Trimming took off 5 bases at V and 8 bases at J, with 10 bases between the two ends. Germline V gene data show CDR1 as MNHEY and CDR2 as SMNVEV (reference sequence). The CDR3 spells CASSRAGHEQFF. The CDR3 coding sequence is TGTGCCAGCAGTCGAGCGGGCCATGAGCAGTTCTTC.

The V gene is TRBV19, the J gene TRBJ2-3; perhaps TRBD2 as D (6 bases). Germline V gene lookup returns CDR1 LNHDA and CDR2 SQIVND (reference sequence). The CDR3 contains 15 residues. Trimming pared 5 bases from V and 4 bases from J, leaving 16 bases between. The CDR3 sequence: CASSRGILTADTQYF. The CDR3, as DNA: TGTGCCAGTAGTCGCGGGATTCTTACCGCAGATACGCAGTATTTT.

In its sample, this clone was seen a few times. The rearrangement joins TRBV5-1 to TRBJ1-4; D not certain. CDR1 is SGHRS and CDR2 is YFSETQ in the germline V gene. V lost 1 base, J lost 6 bases, and 7 bases lay in between. This CDR3 has 13 residues. CDR3 in amino acids: CASSLRVDEKLFF. The CDR3 nucleotides read TGCGCCAGCAGCTTGCGGGTGGATGAAAAACTGTTTTTT.

The genes are TRBV15 and TRBJ1-1; the D gene is possibly TRBD1 (5 bases). The CDR3 consists of 13 residues. From germline, CDR1 is LNHNV and CDR2 YYDKDF (reference sequence). Trimming cost V 1 base and J 8 bases, with 11 bases left between them. The CDR3 loop reads CATSRGQPPEAFF. DNA for the CDR3: TGTGCCACCAGCAGAGGACAGCCCCCCGAAGCTTTCTTT.

The rearrangement joins TRBV5-1 to TRBJ1-2, with D uncertain. The CDR3 length is 14 residues. Looked up from germline, CDR1 is SGHRS and CDR2 is YFSETQ. Trimming pared 2 bases from V and 8 bases from J, leaving 16 bases between. The CDR3 is CASSFEASGRGYTF. The CDR3 DNA follows: TGCGCCAGCAGCTTCGAGGCTTCGGGTAGGGGCTACACCTTC.

V and J are TRBV13 and TRBJ1-1; a weak D match, TRBD1 (5 bases). The CDR3 consists of 15 residues. Trimming took 1 base from V and 0 from J, leaving 9 bases between them. Germline CDR1 is PRHDT and CDR2 is FYEKMQ (reference sequence). DNA for the CDR3: TGTGCCAGCAGCTTAGTGGGGGTTCTGAACACTGAAGCTTTCTTT. This translates into CASSLVGVLNTEAFF. The entire variable domain, with the rest obtained from reference TRBV13 and TRBJ1-1, is as follows: AAGVIQSPRHLIKEKRETATLKCYPIPRHDTVYWYQQGPGQDPQFLISFYEKMQSDKGSIPDRFSAQQFSDYHSELNMSSLELGDSALYFCASSLVGVLNTEAFFGQGTRLTVV.

The CDR3 DNA reads TGTGCCAGCAGCCGAGAGGGTACGCAGTATTTT. It yields the protein CASSREGTQYF. This sequence joins TRBV13 and TRBJ2-3; tentatively, D is TRBD2 (5 bases). V lost 5 bases, J lost 8 bases, and 8 bases lay in between. The CDR3 length is 11 residues. CDR1 and CDR2 (germline): PRHDT, FYEKMQ (reference sequence).

This clone was detected only a few times. The chain carries TRBV28 and TRBJ1-1; D call uncertain. This CDR3 is built from 13 residues. V lost 7 bases and J lost 5, with 14 bases in between. The germline gives CDR1 MDHEN, CDR2 SYDVKM. CDR3 protein: CASIEGPWTEAFF. CDR3 nucleotide sequence: TGTGCCAGCATAGAAGGTCCATGGACTGAAGCTTTCTTT. Based on the CDR3 plus reference TRBV28 and TRBJ1-1, the full variable domain is DVKVTQSSRYLVKRTGEKVFLECVQDMDHENMFWYRQDPGLGLRLIYFSYDVKMKEKGDIPEGYSVSREKKERFSLILESASTNQTSMYLCASIEGPWTEAFFGQGTRLTVV.

The J gene is TRBJ2-4, the V gene TRBV5-6; D is unresolved. Looked up from germline, CDR1 is SGHDT and CDR2 is YYEEEE. The CDR3 is 14 residues long. V lost 1 base, J lost 0 bases, and 5 bases lay in between. The DNA for the CDR3 is TGTGCCAGCAGCTTGCCTCTAGCCAAAAACATTCAGTACTTC. Translation: CASSLPLAKNIQYF.

J is TRBJ1-1 and V is TRBV7-8, with D possibly matching TRBD1 (5 bases). The CDR3 totals 14 residues. The V end was cut by 3 bases, the J end by 5 bases, with 13 bases between. Germline lookup yields CDR1 SGHVS and CDR2 FQNEAQ. CDR3 sequence (DNA): TGTGCCAGCAGCTTGACACCGGGGGAAACTGAAGCTTTCTTT. Protein sequence: CASSLTPGETEAFF. The entire variable domain, with the rest obtained from reference TRBV7-8 and TRBJ1-1, is as follows: GAGVSQSPRYKVAKRGQDVALRCDPISGHVSLFWYQQALGQGPEFLTYFQNEAQLDKSGLPSDRFFAERPEGSVSTLKIQRTQQEDSAVYLCASSLTPGETEAFFGQGTRLTVV.

V gene TRBV5-1 combines with J gene TRBJ2-2, with TRBD2 as a possible D gene (5 bases). Trimming took off 1 base at V and 4 bases at J, with 11 bases between the two ends. Germline V lookup: CDR1 SGHRS, CDR2 YFSETQ. This CDR3 spans 15 amino acids. The DNA of the CDR3 is TGCGCCAGCAGCTTGAATGGGAGAAGCACCGGGGAGCTGTTTTTT. Protein: CASSLNGRSTGELFF. The full variable domain, with the rest looked up from reference TRBV5-1 and TRBJ2-2, is KAGVTQTPRYLIKTRGQQVTLSCSPISGHRSVSWYQQTPGQGLQFLFEYFSETQRNKGNFPGRFSGRQFSNSRSEMNVSTLELGDSALYLCASSLNGRSTGELFFGEGSRLTVL.

The chain employs TRBV30 and TRBJ2-3; TRBD2 might be the D (6 bases). Looked up from germline, CDR1 is GTSNPN and CDR2 is SVGIG (reference sequence). Between the trimmed V and J ends, which lost 3 bases and 2 bases, there was a span of 12 bases. This CDR3 region has 14 residues. The CDR3 DNA reads TGTGCCTGGAGGGGACTGGCGAACACAGATACGCAGTATTTT. Amino acid sequence: CAWRGLANTDTQYF.

This rearrangement joins TRBV6-5 to TRBJ1-5, with D hard to call. The germline V gene has CDR1 MNHEY and CDR2 SVGAGI. This CDR3 is 13 amino acids long. The germline V and J ends were trimmed by 6 bases and 0 bases, with 6 bases remaining between them. The CDR3 region is CASSVYSNQPQHF. CDR3 coding DNA: TGTGCCAGCAGCGTTTATAGCAATCAGCCCCAGCATTTT.

This chain uses TRBV2 with TRBJ2-7; 7 bases map to TRBD1. The CDR3 length is 11 residues. CDR1 and CDR2 from the germline V gene are SNHLY and FYNNEI. The V gene end was trimmed by 8 bases and the J gene end by 10 bases; junction bases not matched to a gene: 8. In nucleotides, the CDR3 is TGTGCCAGCGGGGACGGGACAGTTCAGTACTTC. Protein: CASGDGTVQYF.

This clone was seen a handful of times. The chain joins TRBV28 to TRBJ1-2; D is uncertain. The germline V and J ends were trimmed by 3 bases and 8 bases, with 10 bases remaining between them. This CDR3 has 12 amino acids. Germline V gives CDR1 MDHEN, CDR2 SYDVKM. CDR3 coding DNA: TGTGCCAGCAGTTTGGCAAGCTACGGCTACACCTTC. It yields the protein CASSLASYGYTF.

The chain combines TRBV28 with TRBJ2-3; no reliable D call. Germline CDR1 MDHEN, CDR2 SYDVKM. The CDR3 runs 13 residues. V was shortened by 5 bases and J by 6 bases, with 12 bases between the two germline ends. The CDR3, as DNA: TGTGCCAGCAGTCTAGAAGCTGTTGATACGCAGTATTTT. Translation: CASSLEAVDTQYF.

The gene calls are TRBV9 and TRBJ2-7, with D perhaps TRBD1 or TRBD2 (5 bases each). The CDR3 consists of 16 residues. Germline V gene data show CDR1 as SGDLS and CDR2 as YYNGEE. The V end was cut by 1 base, the J end by 3 bases, with 17 bases between. The CDR3 sequence is CASSVLGGRDVYEQYF. The CDR3 bases are TGTGCCAGCAGCGTACTGGGTGGCAGGGACGTCTACGAGCAGTACTTC. Full variable domain (outside the CDR3, taken from reference TRBV9 and TRBJ2-7): DSGVTQTPKHLITATGQRVTLRCSPRSGDLSVYWYQQSLDQGLQFLIQYYNGEERAKGNILERFSAQQFPDLHSELNLSSLELGDSALYFCASSVLGGRDVYEQYFGPGTRLTVT.

This sequence joins TRBV4-2 and TRBJ2-2; 7 nucleotides agree with TRBD2. CDR3 length equals 16 residues. Per germline, CDR1 LGHNA and CDR2 YNFKEQ. Germline trimming cut 6 bases from V and 6 bases from J; bases unmatched to any gene: 13. For the CDR3, the DNA is TGTGCCAGCAGACTAATCCCGAGCGGGACGGCCGGGGAGCTGTTTTTT. Encoded protein: CASRLIPSGTAGELFF.

This clone was detected only a few times. The chain is built from TRBV9 and TRBJ2-6; D is unresolved. V was clipped by 2 bases and J by 0 bases, with 12 bases between them. Germline V lookup: CDR1 SGDLS, CDR2 YYNGEE. The CDR3 runs 17 residues. The CDR3 sequence is CASSVPIRSSGANVLTF. The CDR3 DNA follows: TGTGCCAGCAGCGTTCCGATCAGAAGCTCTGGGGCCAACGTCCTGACTTTC.

CDR3 protein: CASSQTGQGTDTQYF. In DNA form, the CDR3 reads TGTGCCAGCAGCCAAACGGGACAGGGGACAGATACGCAGTATTTT. The chain couples TRBV7-9 to TRBJ2-3, with TRBD1 identical over 10 bases. From germline, CDR1 is SEHNR and CDR2 FQNEAQ (reference sequence). J gave up 3 bases and V 5 bases, and 5 bases lay outside the gene matches. The length of the CDR3 is 15 residues.

In DNA form, the CDR3 reads TGTGCCACCGAAAAAGGAGCGGGGGTGACCTACGAGCAGTACTTC. This codes for CATEKGAGVTYEQYF. The chain carries TRBV6-5 and TRBJ2-7; 8 bases match TRBD2. The CDR3 consists of 15 residues. V gave up 10 bases and J gave up 2 bases; unmatched junction bases: 13. Germline V gives CDR1 MNHEY, CDR2 SVGAGI.

This clone was seen a handful of times. The chain joins TRBV7-2 to TRBJ2-7; no firm D call. Trimming removed 5 bases from V and 9 bases from J, with 14 bases in between. Looked up from germline, CDR1 is SGHTA and CDR2 is FQGNSA. The CDR3 runs 12 residues. CDR3 amino acids: CASSPRQVGQYF. CDR3 in DNA: TGTGCCAGCAGCCCACGCCAGGTCGGGCAGTACTTC.

The chain employs TRBV30 and TRBJ2-3; D may be TRBD2 (5 bases). Per germline, CDR1 GTSNPN and CDR2 SVGIG (reference sequence). The CDR3 is made up of 14 amino acids. Between the trimmed V and J ends, which lost 2 bases and 7 bases, there was a span of 16 bases. This CDR3 reads CAWSQTDSGNTQYF. CDR3 DNA sequence: TGTGCCTGGAGTCAAACGGACTCGGGGAATACGCAGTATTTT.

The genes are TRBV7-3 and TRBJ2-3; TRBD2 matches at 8 bases. The trim removed 2 bases at V and 5 bases at J, leaving 3 bases unmatched. This CDR3 contains 14 residues. Germline CDR1 SGHTA, CDR2 FQGTGA. Here the CDR3 DNA reads TGTGCCAGCAGCTTAGATAGCGGGAAAGATACGCAGTATTTT. Translating gives CASSLDSGKDTQYF.

The rearrangement joins TRBV6-5 to TRBJ2-6; D gene uncertain. Germline CDR1 is MNHEY and CDR2 is SVGAGI. The CDR3 is 12 amino acids. V lost 10 bases to trimming and J lost 0 bases, with 4 bases between them. DNA of the CDR3: TGTGCCACCCTCTCTGGGGCCAACGTCCTGACTTTC. Translating gives CATLSGANVLTF.

The V and J genes are TRBV2 and TRBJ2-7; TRBD2 matches 10 bases. Looked up from germline, CDR1 is SNHLY and CDR2 is FYNNEI. The CDR3 totals 15 residues. J lost 2 bases, V lost 1 base, and 2 bases had no gene match. The DNA for the CDR3 is TGTGCCAGCAGTGAAGGGACTAGCGGCGCCTACGAGCAGTACTTC. Encoded protein: CASSEGTSGAYEQYF.

This clone was seen a few times. This specimen includes other DNA sequences encoding the same CDR3. The chain has TRBV28 and TRBJ2-7; D might be TRBD2 (5 bases). Germline values: CDR1 MDHEN, CDR2 SYDVKM. The V end was cut by 3 bases, the J end by 3 bases, with 6 bases between. The length of the CDR3 is 12 residues. CDR3 in DNA: TGTGCCAGCAGTTTGCGGGTCTACGAGCAGTACTTC. It translates to CASSLRVYEQYF.